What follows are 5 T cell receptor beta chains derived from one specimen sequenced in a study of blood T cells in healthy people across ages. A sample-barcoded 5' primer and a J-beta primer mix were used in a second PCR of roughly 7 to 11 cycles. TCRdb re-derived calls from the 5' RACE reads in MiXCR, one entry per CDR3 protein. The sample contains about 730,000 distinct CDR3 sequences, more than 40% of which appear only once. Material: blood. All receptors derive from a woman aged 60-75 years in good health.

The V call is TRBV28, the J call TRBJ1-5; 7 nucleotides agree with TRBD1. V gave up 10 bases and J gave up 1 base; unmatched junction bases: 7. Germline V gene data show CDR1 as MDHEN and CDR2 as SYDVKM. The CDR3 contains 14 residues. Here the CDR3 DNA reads TGTGCCACCCACCCACAGGGGAGCAATCAGCCCCAGCATTTT. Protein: CATHPQGSNQPQHF.

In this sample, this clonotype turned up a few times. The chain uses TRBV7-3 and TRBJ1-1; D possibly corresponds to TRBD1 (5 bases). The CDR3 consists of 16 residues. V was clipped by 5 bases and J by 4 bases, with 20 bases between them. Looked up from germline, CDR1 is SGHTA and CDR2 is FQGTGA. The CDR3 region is CASSASGVGGGTEAFF. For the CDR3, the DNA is TGTGCCAGCAGCGCATCGGGGGTCGGGGGAGGCACTGAAGCTTTCTTT. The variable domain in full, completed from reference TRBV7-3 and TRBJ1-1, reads GAGVSQTPSNKVTEKGKYVELRCDPISGHTALYWYRQSLGQGPEFLIYFQGTGAADDSGLPNDRFFAVRPEGSVSTLKIQRTERGDSAVYLCASSASGVGGGTEAFFGQGTRLTVV.

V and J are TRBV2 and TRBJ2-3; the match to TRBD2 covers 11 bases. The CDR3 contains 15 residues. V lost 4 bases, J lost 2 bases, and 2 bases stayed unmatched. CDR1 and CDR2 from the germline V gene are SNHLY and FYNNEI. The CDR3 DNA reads TGTGCCAGCAGTGGGACTAGCGGGCCCACAGATACGCAGTATTTT. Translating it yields CASSGTSGPTDTQYF.

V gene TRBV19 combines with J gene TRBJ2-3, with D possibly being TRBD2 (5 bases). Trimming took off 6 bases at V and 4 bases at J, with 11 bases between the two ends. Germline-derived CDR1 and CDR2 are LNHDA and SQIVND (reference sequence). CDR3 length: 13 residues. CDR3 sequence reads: CASRARGADTQYF. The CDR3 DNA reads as TGTGCCAGTAGAGCCCGGGGAGCAGATACGCAGTATTTT.

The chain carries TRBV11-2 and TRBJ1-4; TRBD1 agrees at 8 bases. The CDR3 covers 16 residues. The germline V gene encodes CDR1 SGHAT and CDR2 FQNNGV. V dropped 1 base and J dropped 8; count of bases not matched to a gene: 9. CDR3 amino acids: CASSLAFATGDEKLFF. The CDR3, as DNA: TGTGCCAGCAGCTTAGCTTTCGCGACAGGGGACGAAAAACTGTTTTTT.